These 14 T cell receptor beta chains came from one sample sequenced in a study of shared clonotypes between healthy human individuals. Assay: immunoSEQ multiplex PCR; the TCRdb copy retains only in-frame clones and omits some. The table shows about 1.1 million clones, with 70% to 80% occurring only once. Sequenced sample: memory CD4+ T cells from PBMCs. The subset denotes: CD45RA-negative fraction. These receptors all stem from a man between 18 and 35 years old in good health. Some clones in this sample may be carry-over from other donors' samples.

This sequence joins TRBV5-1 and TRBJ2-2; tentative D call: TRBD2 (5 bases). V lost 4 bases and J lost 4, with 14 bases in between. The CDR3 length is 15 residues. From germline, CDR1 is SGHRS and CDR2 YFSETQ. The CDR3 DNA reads TGCGCCAGCAGCCTACGGGATGCGGGCACCGGGGAGCTGTTTTTT. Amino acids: CASSLRDAGTGELFF.

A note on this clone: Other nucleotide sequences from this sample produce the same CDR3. The CDR3 bases are TGTGCCAGCTCTCTTTACACCGGGGAGCTGTTTTTT. It specifies CASSLYTGELFF. The chain recombines TRBV18 with TRBJ2-2; unclear D gene. Trimming stripped 6 bases from V and 3 bases from J, with 5 bases between. The CDR3 spans 12 residues. Germline assignment: CDR1 KGHSH and CDR2 LQKENI.

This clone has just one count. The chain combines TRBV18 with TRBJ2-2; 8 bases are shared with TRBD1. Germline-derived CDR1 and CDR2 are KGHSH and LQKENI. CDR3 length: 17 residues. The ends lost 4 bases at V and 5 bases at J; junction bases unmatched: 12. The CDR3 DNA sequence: TGTGCCAGCTCACGAGAGGGCACAGGGGGACGTACCGGGGAGCTGTTTTTT. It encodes CASSREGTGGRTGELFF.

The CDR3 sequence is CASSEDSSYTF. The CDR3 DNA reads TGTGCCAGCAGTGAAGACAGCTCGTACACCTTC. The rearrangement joins TRBV2 to TRBJ1-2; D gene unclear. CDR1 is SNHLY, CDR2 FYNNEI, per germline. Trimming took off 1 base at V and 11 bases at J, with 8 bases between the two ends. This CDR3 contains 11 residues.

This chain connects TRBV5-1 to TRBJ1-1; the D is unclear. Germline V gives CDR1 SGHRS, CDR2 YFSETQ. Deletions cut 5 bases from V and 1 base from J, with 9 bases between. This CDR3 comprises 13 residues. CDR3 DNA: TGCGCCAGCAGGTCCACAGCGAACACTGAAGCTTTCTTT. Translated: CASRSTANTEAFF.

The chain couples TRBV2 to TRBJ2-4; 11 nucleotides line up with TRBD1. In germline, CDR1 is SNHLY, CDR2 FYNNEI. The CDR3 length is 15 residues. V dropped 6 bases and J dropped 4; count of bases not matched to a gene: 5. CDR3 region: CASSMGQGEKNIQYF. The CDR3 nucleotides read TGTGCCAGCAGCATGGGACAGGGGGAAAAAAACATTCAGTACTTC.

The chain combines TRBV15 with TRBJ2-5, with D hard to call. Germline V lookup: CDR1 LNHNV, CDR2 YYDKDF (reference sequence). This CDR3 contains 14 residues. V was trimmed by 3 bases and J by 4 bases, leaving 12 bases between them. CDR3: CATSRTPNRETQYF. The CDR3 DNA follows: TGTGCCACCAGCAGGACCCCGAATAGAGAGACCCAGTACTTC.

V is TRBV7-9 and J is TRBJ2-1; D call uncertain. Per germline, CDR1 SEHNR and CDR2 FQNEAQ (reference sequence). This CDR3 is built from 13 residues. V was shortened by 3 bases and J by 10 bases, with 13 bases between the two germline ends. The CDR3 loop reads CASSFIDIREQFF. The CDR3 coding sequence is TGTGCCAGCAGCTTCATCGATATACGGGAGCAGTTCTTC.

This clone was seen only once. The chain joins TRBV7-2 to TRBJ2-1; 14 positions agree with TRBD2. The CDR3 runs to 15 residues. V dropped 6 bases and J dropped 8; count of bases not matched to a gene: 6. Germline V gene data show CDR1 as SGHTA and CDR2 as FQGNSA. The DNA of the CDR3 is TGTGCCAGCAGATCGGGACTAGCGGGAGTGGATGAGCAGTTCTTC. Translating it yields CASRSGLAGVDEQFF.

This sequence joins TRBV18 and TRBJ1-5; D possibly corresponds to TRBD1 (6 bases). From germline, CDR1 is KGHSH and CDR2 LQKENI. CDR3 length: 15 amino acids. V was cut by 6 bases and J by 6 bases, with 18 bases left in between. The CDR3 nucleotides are TGTGCCAGCTCTTCGGCTGAAGGGGGGGTTCAGCCCCAGCATTTT. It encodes CASSSAEGGVQPQHF. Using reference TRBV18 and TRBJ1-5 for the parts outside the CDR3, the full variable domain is NAGVMQNPRHLVRRRGQEARLRCSPMKGHSHVYWYRQLPEEGLKFMVYLQKENIIDESGMPKERFSAEFPKEGPSILRIQQVVRGDSAAYFCASSSAEGGVQPQHFGDGTRLSIL.

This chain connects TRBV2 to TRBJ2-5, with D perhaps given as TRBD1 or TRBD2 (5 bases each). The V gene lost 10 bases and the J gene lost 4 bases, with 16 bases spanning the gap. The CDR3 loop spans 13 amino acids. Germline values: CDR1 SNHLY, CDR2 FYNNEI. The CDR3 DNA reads TGTGCCACTAAGAGGGGATCTGGAGAGACCCAGTACTTC. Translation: CATKRGSGETQYF.

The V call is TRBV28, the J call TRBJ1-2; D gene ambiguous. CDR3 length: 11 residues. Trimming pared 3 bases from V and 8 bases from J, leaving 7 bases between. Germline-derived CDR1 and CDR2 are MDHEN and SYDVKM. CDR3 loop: CASSFTWGYTF. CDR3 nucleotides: TGTGCCAGCAGTTTTACATGGGGCTACACCTTC.

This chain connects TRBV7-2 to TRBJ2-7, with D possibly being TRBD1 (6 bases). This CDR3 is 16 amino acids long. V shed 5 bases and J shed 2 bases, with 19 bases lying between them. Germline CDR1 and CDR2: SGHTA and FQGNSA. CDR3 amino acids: CASSKPPGQRPYEQYF. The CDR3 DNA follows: TGTGCCAGCAGCAAACCTCCGGGACAAAGACCCTACGAGCAGTACTTC.

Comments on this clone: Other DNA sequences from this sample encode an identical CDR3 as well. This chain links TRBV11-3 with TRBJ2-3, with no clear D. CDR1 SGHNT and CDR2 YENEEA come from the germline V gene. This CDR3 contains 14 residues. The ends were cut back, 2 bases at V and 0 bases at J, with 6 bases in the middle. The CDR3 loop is CASSLSGSTDTQYF. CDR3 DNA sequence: TGTGCCAGCAGCTTATCTGGAAGCACAGATACGCAGTATTTT.